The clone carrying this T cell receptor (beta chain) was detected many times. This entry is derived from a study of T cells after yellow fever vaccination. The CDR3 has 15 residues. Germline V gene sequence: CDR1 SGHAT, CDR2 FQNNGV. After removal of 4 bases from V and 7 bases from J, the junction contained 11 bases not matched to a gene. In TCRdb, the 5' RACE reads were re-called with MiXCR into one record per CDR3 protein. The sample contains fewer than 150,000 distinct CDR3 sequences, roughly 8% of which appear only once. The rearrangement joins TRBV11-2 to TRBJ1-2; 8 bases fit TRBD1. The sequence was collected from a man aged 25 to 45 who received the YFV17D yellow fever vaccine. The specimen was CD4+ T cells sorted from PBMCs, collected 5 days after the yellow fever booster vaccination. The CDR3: CASSYLVSGTGGYTF. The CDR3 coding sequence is TGTGCCAGCAGCTACCTTGTCTCCGGGACAGGTGGCTACACCTTC.